This T cell receptor beta chain is from a study of blood T cell repertoires in COVID-19. The overall study: Material from acute and convalescent COVID-19 was sourced from the United States, Italy and Spain.

Clones were sequenced by immunoSEQ multiplex PCR, and TCRdb holds only the in-frame ones, with some missing. The sample lists over 70,000 clones; more than 75% were seen once. Recruited during active infection, patients (from Seattle) were subsequently followed longitudinally. Trimming removed 5 bases from V and 6 bases from J, with 14 bases in between. Germline V gives CDR1 SNHLY, CDR2 FYNNEI. This CDR3 contains 14 residues. This TCR came from a man in his sixties with COVID-19, enrolled during active disease. The gene calls are TRBV2 and TRBJ2-1; no definite D call. Sequencing was performed on peripheral blood. The CDR3 DNA reads TGTGCCAGCAGTCCTTCCGAAGCCTCCAATGAGCAGTTCTTC. It yields the protein CASSPSEASNEQFF. Combining the CDR3 with reference TRBV2 and TRBJ2-1 gives the whole variable domain EPEVTQTPSHQVTQMGQEVILRCVPISNHLYFYWYRQILGQKVEFLVSFYNNEISEKSEIFDDQFSVERPDGSNFTLKIRSTKLEDSAMYFCASSPSEASNEQFFGPGTRLTVL.